These T cell receptor beta chains were read from a single sample in a study of T cells in Graves' hyperthyroidism and ophthalmopathy. TCRdb re-analysed the multiplex PCR reads in MiXCR, keeping a single row per CDR3 protein. In the table there are approximately 590,000 distinct CDR3 sequences, just over 45% of which are singletons. Sequenced material: peripheral blood or thyroid tissue (not recorded which). These receptor sequences come from a woman aged 18-35 years with Graves' hyperthyroidism. Each CDR3 is given without its conserved first and last residue. A D gene is named only where the DNA matches it firmly.

>TRBV9|.|TRBJ1-5
ASSVEGGSQPQH
>TRBV24-1|TRBD2|TRBJ2-5
ATAAGGTQY
>TRBV20-1|.|TRBJ2-5
SARELTKEAQY
>TRBV20-1|TRBD1|TRBJ1-2
SARDRGPGYGYT
>TRBV2|.|TRBJ1-3
ASKDSMDTIY
>TRBV7-9|.|TRBJ1-6
ASSLEAVAAYNSPLH
>TRBV7-2|.|TRBJ2-3
ASSPGSVVDTQY
>TRBV7-6|.|TRBJ2-2
ASSVDPGVNTGELF
>TRBV6-6|.|TRBJ1-1
ASSYWGANTEAF
>TRBV7-8|TRBD1|TRBJ1-4
ASSHRTGDEKLF
>TRBV19|TRBD1|TRBJ2-7
ASSRDRGPYEQY
>TRBV5-1|TRBD2|TRBJ2-5
ASSLVQRELGTQY
>TRBV6-5|.|TRBJ2-7
ASSYSGTAPREQY
>TRBV11-1|.|TRBJ1-5
ASRDSGRNQPQH
>TRBV19|.|TRBJ2-2
ASSVQGLSDELF
>TRBV5-5|.|TRBJ1-2
ASSWEPQLPHGYT
>TRBV7-6|.|TRBJ2-2
ASSADGELF
>TRBV25-1|.|TRBJ1-2
ASSYSLPRWDGGYT
>TRBV14|.|TRBJ2-7
ASSLRLLTPEQY
>TRBV7-9|.|TRBJ2-5
ASSLAGTKQETQY
>TRBV25-1|TRBD1|TRBJ1-5
ASSLDRGVQPQH
>TRBV6-1|.|TRBJ1-3
ASSEERDTIY